The T cell receptor (beta chain) described here comes from a study of control samples from healthy donors and cancer patients (TCRdb year 2020). Trimming accounts for 3 bases at V and 1 base at J, while the number of junction bases matched to no gene is 11. From cysteine to phenylalanine, the CDR3 is 17 amino acids long. Only the CDR3 portion is preserved as DNA: 51 bases, with reading frame beginning at the first base. Reading the germline V gene (reference sequence) gives CDR1 LNHDA and CDR2 SQIVND. Libraries were prepared through the immunoSEQ multiplex PCR assay. TCRdb holds this immuneACCESS table with in-frame rearrangements only. Some clones are missing; in checked studies, unresolved V genes explain under half, and the rest has no known cause. The table for this sample lists around 170,000 clones; about 90% of them were counted only once. The ten largest account for more than 1.3% of the sample.

As regards this clone: There is no known antigen for this receptor. No much larger clone is present one base from it, and per-base qualities are unavailable.

This TCR came from a woman in her forties or fifties in good health. Material: blood. The V and J segments used are TRBV19 and TRBJ2-5; 7 of the junction bases match TRBD1. The DNA sequence is TGTGCCAGTAGTATTGGAATTGGACAGGCGACCCAAGAGACCCAGTACTTC. It codes for CASSIGIGQATQETQYF.